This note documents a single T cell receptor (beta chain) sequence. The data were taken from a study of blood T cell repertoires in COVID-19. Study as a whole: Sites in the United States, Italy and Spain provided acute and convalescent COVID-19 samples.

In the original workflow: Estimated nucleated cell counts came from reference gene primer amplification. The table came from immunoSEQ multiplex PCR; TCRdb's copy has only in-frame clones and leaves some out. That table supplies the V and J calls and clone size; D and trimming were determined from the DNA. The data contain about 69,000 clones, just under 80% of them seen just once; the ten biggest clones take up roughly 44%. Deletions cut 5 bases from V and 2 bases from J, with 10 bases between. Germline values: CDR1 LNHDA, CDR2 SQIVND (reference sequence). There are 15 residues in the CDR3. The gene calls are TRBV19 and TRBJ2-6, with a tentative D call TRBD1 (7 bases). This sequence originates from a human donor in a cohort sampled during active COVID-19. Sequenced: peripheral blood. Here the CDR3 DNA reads TGTGCCAGTAGTCCAGGGGGGACTGGGGCCAACGTCCTGACTTTC. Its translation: CASSPGGTGANVLTF. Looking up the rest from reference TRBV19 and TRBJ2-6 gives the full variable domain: DGGITQSPKYLFRKEGQNVTLSCEQNLNHDAMYWYRQDPGQGLRLIYYSQIVNDFQKGDIAEGYSVSREKKESFPLTVTSAQKNPTAFYLCASSPGGTGANVLTFGAGSRLTVL.